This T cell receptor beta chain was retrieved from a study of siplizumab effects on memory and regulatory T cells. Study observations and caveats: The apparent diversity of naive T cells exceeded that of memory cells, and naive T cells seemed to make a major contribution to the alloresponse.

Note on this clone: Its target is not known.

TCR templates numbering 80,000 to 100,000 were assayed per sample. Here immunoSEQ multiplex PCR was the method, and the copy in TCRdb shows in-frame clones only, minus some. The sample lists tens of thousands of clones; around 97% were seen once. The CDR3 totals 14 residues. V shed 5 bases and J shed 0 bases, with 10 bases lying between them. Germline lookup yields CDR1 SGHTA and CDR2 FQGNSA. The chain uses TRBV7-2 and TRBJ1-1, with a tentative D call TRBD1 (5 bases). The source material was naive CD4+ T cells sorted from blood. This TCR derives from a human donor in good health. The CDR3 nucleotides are TGTGCCAGCAGCGGGACCCTATTGAACACTGAAGCTTTCTTT. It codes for CASSGTLLNTEAFF.